The following is a T cell receptor (beta chain) sequence with its context. Its antigen is not identified. This record comes from a study of CD4 T cells in relation to SARS-CoV-2 and coronaviruses. About the research overall: Patient ages ranged from about 20 to 80, median 38.

Naive and memory CD4+ T cells came from enriched cryopreserved PBMCs. The repertoire was sequenced with immunoSEQ multiplex PCR; TCRdb's copy has only in-frame clones and lacks some. This table has about 37,000 clones, roughly 90% appearing once. The CDR3 extends over 16 amino acids. The V gene's germline CDR1 is MNHNY and CDR2 SVGAGI (reference sequence). V lost 2 bases, J lost 5 bases, and 10 bases stayed unmatched. General observations from the study: Crossreactive clones expanded significantly less to SARS-CoV-2 than monoreactive clones.

The chain couples TRBV6-6 to TRBJ2-7, with 9 bases matching TRBD1. Source material: memory CD4+ T cells from PBMCs. The receptor comes from an adult with COVID-19. This CDR3 is CASSYDIGTGSHEQYF. The CDR3 DNA reads as TGTGCCAGCAGTTACGATATTGGGACAGGGAGCCACGAGCAGTACTTC.